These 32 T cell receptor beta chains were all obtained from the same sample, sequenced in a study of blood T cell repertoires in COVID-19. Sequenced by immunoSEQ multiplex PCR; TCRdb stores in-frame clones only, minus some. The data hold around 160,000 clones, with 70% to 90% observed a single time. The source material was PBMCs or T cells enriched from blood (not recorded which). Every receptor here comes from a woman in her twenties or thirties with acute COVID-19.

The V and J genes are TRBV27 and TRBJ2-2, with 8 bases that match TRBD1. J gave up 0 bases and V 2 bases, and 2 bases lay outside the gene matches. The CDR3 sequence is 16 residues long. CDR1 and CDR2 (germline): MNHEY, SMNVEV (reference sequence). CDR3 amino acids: CASSLLDRANTGELFF. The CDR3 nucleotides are TGTGCCAGCAGTTTACTGGACAGGGCGAACACCGGGGAGCTGTTTTTT.

CDR3: CASSLGAGAFGDQYF. The CDR3 bases are TGTGCCAGCAGCTTAGGTGCGGGAGCTTTTGGGGACCAGTACTTC. The chain employs TRBV11-2 and TRBJ2-5, with TRBD2 matching over 7 bases. The CDR3 covers 15 residues. V shed 1 base and J 10 bases; nucleotides not matched to a gene: 12. The V gene's germline CDR1 is SGHAT and CDR2 FQNNGV.

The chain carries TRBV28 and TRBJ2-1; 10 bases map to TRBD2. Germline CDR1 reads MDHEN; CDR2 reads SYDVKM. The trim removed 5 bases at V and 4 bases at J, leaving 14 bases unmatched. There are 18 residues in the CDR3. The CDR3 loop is CASSRSAGGAGFYNEQFF. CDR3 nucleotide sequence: TGTGCCAGCAGTAGATCAGCGGGAGGGGCGGGGTTTTACAATGAGCAGTTCTTC. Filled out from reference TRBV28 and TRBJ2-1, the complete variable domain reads DVKVTQSSRYLVKRTGEKVFLECVQDMDHENMFWYRQDPGLGLRLIYFSYDVKMKEKGDIPEGYSVSREKKERFSLILESASTNQTSMYLCASSRSAGGAGFYNEQFFGPGTRLTVL.

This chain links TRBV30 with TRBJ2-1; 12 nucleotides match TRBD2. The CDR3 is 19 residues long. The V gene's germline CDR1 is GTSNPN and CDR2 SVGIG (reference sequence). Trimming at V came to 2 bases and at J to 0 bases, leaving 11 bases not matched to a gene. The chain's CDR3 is CAWSSSPGLAGSSYNEQFF. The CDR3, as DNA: TGTGCCTGGAGTTCCTCGCCGGGACTAGCGGGTAGCTCCTACAATGAGCAGTTCTTC.

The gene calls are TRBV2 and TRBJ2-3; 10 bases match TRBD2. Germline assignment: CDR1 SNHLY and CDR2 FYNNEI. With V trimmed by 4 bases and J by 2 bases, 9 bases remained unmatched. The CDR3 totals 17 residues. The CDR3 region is CASSAFSSGSPTDTQYF. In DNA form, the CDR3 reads TGTGCCAGCAGTGCCTTTTCTAGCGGGAGTCCCACAGATACGCAGTATTTT.

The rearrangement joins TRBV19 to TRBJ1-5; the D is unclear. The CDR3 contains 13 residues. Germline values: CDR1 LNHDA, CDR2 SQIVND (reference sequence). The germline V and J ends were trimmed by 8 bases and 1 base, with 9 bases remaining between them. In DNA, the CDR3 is TGTGCCAGTTCGGAGGAGAGCAATCAGCCCCAGCATTTT. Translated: CASSEESNQPQHF.

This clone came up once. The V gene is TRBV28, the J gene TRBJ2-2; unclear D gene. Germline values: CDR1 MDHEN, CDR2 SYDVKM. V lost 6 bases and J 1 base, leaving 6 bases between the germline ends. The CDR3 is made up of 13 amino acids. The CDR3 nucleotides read TGTGCCAGCAGGTCGGGGAACACCGGGGAGCTGTTTTTT. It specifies CASRSGNTGELFF.

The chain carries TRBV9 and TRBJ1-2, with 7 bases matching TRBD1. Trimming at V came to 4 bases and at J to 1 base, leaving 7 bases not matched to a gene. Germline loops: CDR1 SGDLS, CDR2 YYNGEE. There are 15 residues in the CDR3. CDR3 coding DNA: TGTGCCAGCAGCCCCCGGGACAGTATTAACTATGGCTACACCTTC. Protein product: CASSPRDSINYGYTF.

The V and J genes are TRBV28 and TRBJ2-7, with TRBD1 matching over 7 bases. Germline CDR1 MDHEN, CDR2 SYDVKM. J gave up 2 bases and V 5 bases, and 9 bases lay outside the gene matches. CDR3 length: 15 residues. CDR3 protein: CASSHTQGRAYEQYF. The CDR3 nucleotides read TGTGCCAGCAGTCACACACAGGGGAGAGCCTACGAGCAGTACTTC.

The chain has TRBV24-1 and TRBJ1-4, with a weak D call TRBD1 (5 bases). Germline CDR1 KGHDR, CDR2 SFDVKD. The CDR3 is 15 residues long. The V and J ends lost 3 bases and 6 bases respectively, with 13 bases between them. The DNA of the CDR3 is TGTGCCACCAGTGATGCGGGGCTTGGGGATGAAAAACTGTTTTTT. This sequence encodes CATSDAGLGDEKLFF.

This CDR3 reads CASSIVSGQGIYEQYF. DNA of the CDR3: TGTGCCAGTAGTATAGTAAGTGGACAGGGGATCTACGAGCAGTACTTC. This chain connects TRBV19 to TRBJ2-7, with TRBD1 matching over 9 bases. Per the germline V gene, CDR1 is LNHDA and CDR2 is SQIVND (reference sequence). J lost 3 bases, V lost 1 base, and 7 bases had no gene match. The CDR3 is 16 amino acids.

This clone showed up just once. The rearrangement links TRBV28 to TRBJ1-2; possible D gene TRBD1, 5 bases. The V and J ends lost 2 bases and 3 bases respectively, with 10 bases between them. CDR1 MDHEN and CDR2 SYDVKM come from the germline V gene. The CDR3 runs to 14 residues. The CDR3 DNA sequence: TGTGCCAGCAGTTTACCCGGGGGTCACTATGGCTACACCTTC. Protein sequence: CASSLPGGHYGYTF.

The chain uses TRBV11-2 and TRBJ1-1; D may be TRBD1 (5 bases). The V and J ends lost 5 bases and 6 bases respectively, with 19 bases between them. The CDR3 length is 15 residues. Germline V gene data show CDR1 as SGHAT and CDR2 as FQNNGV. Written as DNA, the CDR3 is TGTGCCAGCAGCCAAATCCTCGGCGGGGGGGCTGAAGCTTTCTTT. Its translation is CASSQILGGGAEAFF.

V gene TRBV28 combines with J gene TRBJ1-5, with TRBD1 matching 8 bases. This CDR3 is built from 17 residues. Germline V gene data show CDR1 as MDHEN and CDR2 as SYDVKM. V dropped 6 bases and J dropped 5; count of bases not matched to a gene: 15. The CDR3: CASSAMFDRGGHQPQHF. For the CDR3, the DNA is TGTGCCAGCAGCGCCATGTTCGACAGGGGCGGTCATCAGCCCCAGCATTTT.

Here the CDR3 reads CASSLALGAYNEQFF. The DNA for the CDR3 is TGCGCCAGCAGCTTGGCCCTAGGTGCCTACAATGAGCAGTTCTTC. J is TRBJ2-1 and V is TRBV5-1; D not resolved. Germline V CDR1 and CDR2: SGHRS, YFSETQ. CDR3 size: 15 residues. V lost 0 bases, J lost 2 bases, and 9 bases lay in between.

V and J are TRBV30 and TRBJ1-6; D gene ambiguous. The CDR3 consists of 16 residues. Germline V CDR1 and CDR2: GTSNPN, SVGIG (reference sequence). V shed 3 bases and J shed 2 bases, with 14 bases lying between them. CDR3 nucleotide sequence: TGTGCCTGGAGGGTAAATTTGGCAACCTATAATTCACCCCTCCACTTT. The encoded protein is CAWRVNLATYNSPLHF.

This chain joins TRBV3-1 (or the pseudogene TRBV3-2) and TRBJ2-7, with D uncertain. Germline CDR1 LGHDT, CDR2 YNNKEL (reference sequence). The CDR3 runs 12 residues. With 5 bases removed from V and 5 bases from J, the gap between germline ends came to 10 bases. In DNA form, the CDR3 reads TGTGCCAGCAGCTCCACGAGTGACGAGCAGTACTTC. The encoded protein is CASSSTSDEQYF.

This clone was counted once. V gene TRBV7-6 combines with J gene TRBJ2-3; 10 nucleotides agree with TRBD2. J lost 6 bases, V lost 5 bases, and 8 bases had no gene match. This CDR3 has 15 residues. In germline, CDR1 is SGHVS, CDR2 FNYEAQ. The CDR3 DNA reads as TGTGCCAGCAGCGCGAGCGGGAGGGGCTTGGATACGCAGTATTTT. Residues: CASSASGRGLDTQYF.

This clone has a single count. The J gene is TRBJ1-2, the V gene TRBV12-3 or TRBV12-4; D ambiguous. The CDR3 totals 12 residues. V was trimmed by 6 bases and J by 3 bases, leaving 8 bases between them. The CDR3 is CASRERDYGYTF. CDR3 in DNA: TGTGCCAGCAGAGAAAGAGACTATGGCTACACCTTC.

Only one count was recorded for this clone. In nucleotides, the CDR3 is TGTGCCAGCAGCCAATCCGAGGCCCTCTATGGCTACACCTTC. This translates into CASSQSEALYGYTF. The rearrangement joins TRBV3-1 (or the pseudogene TRBV3-2) to TRBJ1-2; D remains ambiguous. V was cut by 2 bases and J by 4 bases, with 11 bases left in between. Per germline, CDR1 LGHDT and CDR2 YNNKEL (reference sequence). This CDR3 has 14 residues.

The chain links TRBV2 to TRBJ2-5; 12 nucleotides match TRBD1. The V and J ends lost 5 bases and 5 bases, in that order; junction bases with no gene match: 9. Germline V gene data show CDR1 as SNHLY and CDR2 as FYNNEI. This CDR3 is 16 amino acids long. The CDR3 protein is CASSFNRDRGRETQYF. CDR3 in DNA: TGTGCCAGCAGTTTCAACCGGGACAGGGGGCGGGAGACCCAGTACTTC.

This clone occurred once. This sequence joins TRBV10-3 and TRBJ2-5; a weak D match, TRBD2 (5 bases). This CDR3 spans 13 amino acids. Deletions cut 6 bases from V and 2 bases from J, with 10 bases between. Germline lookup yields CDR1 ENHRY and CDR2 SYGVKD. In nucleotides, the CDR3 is TGTGCCATCAGCCGGGATTTACAAGAGACCCAGTACTTC. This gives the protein CAISRDLQETQYF.

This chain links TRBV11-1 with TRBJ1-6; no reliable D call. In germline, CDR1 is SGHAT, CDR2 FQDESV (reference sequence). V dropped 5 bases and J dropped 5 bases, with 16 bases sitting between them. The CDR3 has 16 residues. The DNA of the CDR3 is TGTGCCAGCAGCCTAAGCGCCGGCTTGCATAATTCACCCCTCCACTTT. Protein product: CASSLSAGLHNSPLHF.

CDR3 amino acids: CSVVGTGGENEQFF. In DNA, the CDR3 is TGCAGCGTCGTCGGGACAGGGGGTGAAAATGAGCAGTTCTTC. V usage is TRBV29-1 and J usage is TRBJ2-1; 11 bases line up with TRBD1. The V segment lost 6 bases and the J segment 7 bases; nucleotides outside the gene matches: 8. Germline assignment: CDR1 SQVTM and CDR2 ANQGSEA. The CDR3 has 14 residues.

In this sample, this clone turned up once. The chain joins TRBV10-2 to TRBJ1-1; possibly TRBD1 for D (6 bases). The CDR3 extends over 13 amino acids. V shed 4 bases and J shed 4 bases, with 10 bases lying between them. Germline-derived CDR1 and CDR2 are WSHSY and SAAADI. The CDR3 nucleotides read TGCGCCAGCAGTGTTTGGGGGCGCACTGAAGCTTTCTTT. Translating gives CASSVWGRTEAFF.

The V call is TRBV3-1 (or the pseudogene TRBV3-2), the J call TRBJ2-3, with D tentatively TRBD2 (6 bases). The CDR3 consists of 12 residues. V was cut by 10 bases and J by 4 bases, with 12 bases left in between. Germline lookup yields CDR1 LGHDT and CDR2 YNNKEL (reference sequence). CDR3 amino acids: CAMKGGPDTQYF. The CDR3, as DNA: TGTGCCATGAAGGGAGGTCCAGATACGCAGTATTTT.

The CDR3 loop reads CASSQEVGSSYNEQFF. The CDR3 DNA reads TGCGCCAGCAGCCAAGAGGTCGGGAGCTCCTACAATGAGCAGTTCTTC. The gene calls are TRBV4-3 and TRBJ2-1, with D tentatively TRBD2 (6 bases). The germline gives CDR1 LGHNA, CDR2 YSLEER. The CDR3 runs to 16 residues. V lost 0 bases and J 0 bases, leaving 9 bases between the germline ends.

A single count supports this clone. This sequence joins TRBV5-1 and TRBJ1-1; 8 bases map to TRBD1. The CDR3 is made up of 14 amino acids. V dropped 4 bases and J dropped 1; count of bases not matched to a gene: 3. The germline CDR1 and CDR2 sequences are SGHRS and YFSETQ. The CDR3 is CASSDRGRNTEAFF. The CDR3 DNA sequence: TGCGCCAGCAGCGACAGGGGTAGGAACACTGAAGCTTTCTTT. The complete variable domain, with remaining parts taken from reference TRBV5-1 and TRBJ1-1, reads KAGVTQTPRYLIKTRGQQVTLSCSPISGHRSVSWYQQTPGQGLQFLFEYFSETQRNKGNFPGRFSGRQFSNSRSEMNVSTLELGDSALYLCASSDRGRNTEAFFGQGTRLTVV.

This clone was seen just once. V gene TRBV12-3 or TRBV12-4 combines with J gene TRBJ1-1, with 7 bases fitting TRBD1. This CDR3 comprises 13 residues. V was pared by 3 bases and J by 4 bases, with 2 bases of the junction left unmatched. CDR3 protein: CASSFAGGTEAFF. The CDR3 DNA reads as TGTGCCAGCAGTTTTGCAGGGGGCACTGAAGCTTTCTTT.

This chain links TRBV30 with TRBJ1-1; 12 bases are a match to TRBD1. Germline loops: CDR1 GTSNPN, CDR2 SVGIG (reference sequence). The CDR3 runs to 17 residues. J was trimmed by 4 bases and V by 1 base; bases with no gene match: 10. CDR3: CAWSATGTGGLFTEAFF. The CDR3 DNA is TGTGCCTGGAGTGCGACCGGGACAGGGGGCCTTTTCACTGAAGCTTTCTTT.

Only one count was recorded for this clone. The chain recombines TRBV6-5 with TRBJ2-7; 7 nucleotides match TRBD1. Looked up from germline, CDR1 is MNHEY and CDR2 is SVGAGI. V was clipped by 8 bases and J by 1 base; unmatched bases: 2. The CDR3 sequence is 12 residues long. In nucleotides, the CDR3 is TGTGCCAGCGAGACAGGGTCCTACGAGCAGTACTTC. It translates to CASETGSYEQYF.

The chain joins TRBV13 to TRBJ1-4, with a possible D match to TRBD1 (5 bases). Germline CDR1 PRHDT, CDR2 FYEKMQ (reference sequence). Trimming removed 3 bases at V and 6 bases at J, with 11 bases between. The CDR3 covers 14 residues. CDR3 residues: CASSFGWGDEKLFF. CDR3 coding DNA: TGTGCCAGCAGCTTCGGTTGGGGGGATGAAAAACTGTTTTTT.